These 32 T cell receptor beta chains share one sample of origin, sequenced in a study of blood T cell repertoires in COVID-19. Here immunoSEQ multiplex PCR was the method, and the copy in TCRdb shows in-frame clones only, minus some. This repertoire shows roughly 93,000 clones, about nine tenths found once; its top ten account for approximately 9.3%. The sequenced sample consisted of peripheral blood. The receptors were sampled from a man aged 50-59 years with acute or convalescent COVID-19.

The chain links TRBV27 to TRBJ2-1, with TRBD1 matching 10 bases. V lost 7 bases, J lost 7 bases, and 13 bases stayed unmatched. The CDR3 has 16 residues. The V gene's germline CDR1 is MNHEY and CDR2 SMNVEV (reference sequence). CDR3 region: CASILSWTGGRNEQFF. The CDR3 nucleotides read TGTGCCAGCATCCTTTCCTGGACAGGGGGACGGAATGAGCAGTTCTTC.

V and J are TRBV28 and TRBJ1-2, with 7 bases that match TRBD1. Germline values: CDR1 MDHEN, CDR2 SYDVKM. There are 15 residues in the CDR3. V lost 5 bases and J lost 0; bases outside the gene matches: 6. CDR3 sequence reads: CASSLQGGPNYGYTF. CDR3 DNA: TGTGCCAGCAGTCTTCAAGGGGGCCCTAACTATGGCTACACCTTC.

The CDR3 sequence is CSVEEGSQTQYF. CDR3 coding DNA: TGCAGCGTTGAAGAGGGCTCACAAACGCAGTATTTT. V usage is TRBV29-1 and J usage is TRBJ2-3; D gene unclear. This CDR3 comprises 12 residues. In germline, CDR1 is SQVTM, CDR2 ANQGSEA. Trimming took off 0 bases at V and 9 bases at J, with 10 bases between the two ends.

The rearrangement joins TRBV5-1 to TRBJ2-7; D is perhaps TRBD1 (5 bases). CDR1 and CDR2 (germline): SGHRS, YFSETQ. V gave up 4 bases and J gave up 2 bases, with 13 bases separating them. The CDR3 sequence is 14 residues long. The CDR3 DNA reads as TGCGCCAGCAGCAAAGAACAGGCGCCCTACGAGCAGTACTTC. This translates into CASSKEQAPYEQYF.

The chain couples TRBV30 to TRBJ2-2, with TRBD2 matching over 9 bases. Germline V gene data show CDR1 as GTSNPN and CDR2 as SVGIG (reference sequence). The V gene end was trimmed by 2 bases and the J gene end by 6 bases; junction bases not matched to a gene: 4. The CDR3 consists of 14 residues. The DNA of the CDR3 is TGTGCCTGGAGTCCTAGCGGGGCGTCCGGGGAGCTGTTTTTT. This translates into CAWSPSGASGELFF. Complete variable domain (other parts from reference TRBV30 and TRBJ2-2): SQTIHQWPATLVQPVGSPLSLECTVEGTSNPNLYWYRQAAGRGLQLLFYSVGIGQISSEVPQNLSASRPQDRQFILSSKKLLLSDSGFYLCAWSPSGASGELFFGEGSRLTVL.

The chain links TRBV20-1 to TRBJ2-2, with unresolved D. The CDR3 has 12 amino acids. The germline CDR1 and CDR2 sequences are DFQATT and SNEGSKA (reference sequence). The V end lost 3 bases, the J end lost 3 bases, and 5 bases lay between the germline ends. For the CDR3, the DNA is TGCAGTGCTAGTTCGTACACCGGGGAGCTGTTTTTT. Residues: CSASSYTGELFF.

The chain has TRBV3-1 (or the pseudogene TRBV3-2) and TRBJ1-2, with 7 bases matching TRBD1. Losses at the gene ends were 1 base for V and 4 bases for J; bases not matched to a gene: 6. Germline CDR1 is LGHDT and CDR2 is YNNKEL (reference sequence). The CDR3 runs to 15 residues. Here the CDR3 DNA reads TGTGCCAGCAGCCAAGCGGGACAGCTTAGCTATGGCTACACCTTC. Translating it yields CASSQAGQLSYGYTF.

CDR3 in DNA: TGCGCCAGCCAGGGGGTAGGGTTCGACGAGCAGTACGTC. Residues: CASQGVGFDEQYV. The chain couples TRBV10-1 to TRBJ2-7; TRBD1 matches at 7 bases. There are 13 residues in the CDR3. J gave up 5 bases and V 8 bases, and 9 bases lay outside the gene matches. Germline loops: CDR1 WNHNN, CDR2 SYGVQD (reference sequence).

The rearrangement uses TRBV7-8 and TRBJ1-3, with 11 nucleotides matching TRBD1. V shed 3 bases and J 1 base; nucleotides not matched to a gene: 2. The CDR3 length is 16 residues. Germline assignment: CDR1 SGHVS and CDR2 FQNEAQ. CDR3 DNA sequence: TGTGCCAGCAGCTTCCGGGACAGGGGGTCTGGAAACACCATATATTTT. This sequence encodes CASSFRDRGSGNTIYF.

J is TRBJ1-6 and V is TRBV15, with D tentatively TRBD1 (6 bases). Germline CDR1 and CDR2: LNHNV and YYDKDF (reference sequence). The V end was cut by 5 bases, the J end by 5 bases, with 10 bases between. The CDR3 totals 14 residues. The CDR3 reads CATSRDTNNSPLHF. CDR3 nucleotides: TGTGCCACCAGCCGGGACACGAATAATTCACCCCTCCACTTT.

The V call is TRBV10-2, the J call TRBJ1-1, with D unclear. Per germline, CDR1 WSHSY and CDR2 SAAADI. The V and J ends lost 3 bases and 5 bases respectively, with 10 bases between them. This CDR3 has 13 amino acids. CDR3 sequence reads: CASSDGRETEAFF. In DNA form, the CDR3 reads TGCGCCAGCAGTGATGGGAGGGAAACTGAAGCTTTCTTT.

The V and J genes are TRBV12-3 or TRBV12-4 and TRBJ1-2, with D maybe TRBD1 (5 bases). V shed 10 bases and J shed 3 bases, with 15 bases lying between them. The CDR3 totals 13 residues. CDR3 nucleotides: TGTGCCACGGGGGTAGCGGCTTACTATGGCTACACCTTC. It encodes CATGVAAYYGYTF.

This clone was observed a single time. The V gene is TRBV5-1, the J gene TRBJ1-4; no firm D call. CDR1 and CDR2 from the germline V gene are SGHRS and YFSETQ. Trimming cost V 4 bases and J 3 bases, with 7 bases left between them. The CDR3 totals 13 residues. This CDR3 is CASSGGANEKLFF. In DNA, the CDR3 is TGCGCCAGCAGCGGCGGGGCTAATGAAAAACTGTTTTTT.

The gene calls are TRBV5-4 and TRBJ2-1; tentative D call: TRBD2 (5 bases). The germline V and J ends were trimmed by 0 bases and 8 bases, with 18 bases remaining between them. Germline V lookup: CDR1 SGHNT, CDR2 YYREEE (reference sequence). The CDR3 contains 16 residues. As DNA, the CDR3 is TGTGCCAGCAGCTTGGGCCGCGGGTCCAGCCTGGATGAGCAGTTCTTC. This sequence encodes CASSLGRGSSLDEQFF.

The CDR3 DNA sequence: TGTGCCAGCAGTGATCCCGACAGGGGTAATTCACCCCTCCACTTT. This sequence encodes CASSDPDRGNSPLHF. The gene calls are TRBV25-1 and TRBJ1-6, with 8 nucleotides matching TRBD1. There are 15 residues in the CDR3. With 3 bases clipped from V and 6 bases from J, the junction kept 4 bases outside the gene matches. Germline V gene data show CDR1 as MGHDK and CDR2 as SYGVNS.

The chain carries TRBV4-2 and TRBJ1-6; D perhaps matches TRBD1 (6 bases). Deletions cut 0 bases from V and 0 bases from J, with 12 bases between. This CDR3 contains 18 residues. The germline gives CDR1 LGHNA, CDR2 YNFKEQ. The DNA for the CDR3 is TGTGCCAGCAGCCAAGAAAGACAGGATAGCTCCTATAATTCACCCCTCCACTTT. Protein sequence: CASSQERQDSSYNSPLHF.

The chain is built from TRBV5-1 and TRBJ2-1; the match to TRBD1 covers 7 bases. Germline lookup yields CDR1 SGHRS and CDR2 YFSETQ. CDR3 size: 19 residues. V lost 4 bases to trimming and J lost 1 base; unmatched junction nucleotides: 17. Here the CDR3 reads CASSQPPGQRAISYNEQFF. CDR3 in DNA: TGCGCCAGCAGCCAACCACCGGGACAGCGAGCTATTTCCTACAATGAGCAGTTCTTC. The full variable domain, rest sourced from reference TRBV5-1 and TRBJ2-1, is KAGVTQTPRYLIKTRGQQVTLSCSPISGHRSVSWYQQTPGQGLQFLFEYFSETQRNKGNFPGRFSGRQFSNSRSEMNVSTLELGDSALYLCASSQPPGQRAISYNEQFFGPGTRLTVL.

This clone was detected ten times or more. The V gene is TRBV6-6, the J gene TRBJ2-2; a possible D gene is TRBD2 (6 bases). The CDR3 extends over 16 amino acids. Per the germline V gene, CDR1 is MNHNY and CDR2 is SVGAGI (reference sequence). With 0 bases removed from V and 4 bases from J, the gap between germline ends came to 12 bases. This CDR3 reads CASSYSLGAGTGELFF. The CDR3 nucleotides read TGTGCCAGCAGTTACTCTTTGGGAGCGGGCACCGGGGAGCTGTTTTTT.

V is TRBV4-2 and J is TRBJ1-6; 8 nucleotides agree with TRBD1. CDR3 length: 13 residues. Germline lookup yields CDR1 LGHNA and CDR2 YNFKEQ. With V trimmed by 3 bases and J by 8 bases, 0 bases remained unmatched. The CDR3 coding sequence is TGTGCCAGCAGCCAGGACAGGGATTCACCCCTCCACTTT. Amino acid sequence: CASSQDRDSPLHF.

J is TRBJ1-3 and V is TRBV10-3; D unresolved. Trimming stripped 0 bases from V and 0 bases from J, with 6 bases between. Germline lookup yields CDR1 ENHRY and CDR2 SYGVKD. This CDR3 contains 15 residues. The CDR3, as DNA: TGTGCCATCAGTGAGTCCTCCTTCTCTGGAAACACCATATATTTT. Translation gives CAISESSFSGNTIYF.

CDR3 protein: CASRAGIPNQPQHF. CDR3 nucleotide sequence: TGTGCCAGCAGAGCCGGGATCCCCAATCAGCCCCAGCATTTT. This rearrangement joins TRBV2 to TRBJ1-5; D gene ambiguous. The CDR3 has 14 amino acids. CDR1 is SNHLY and CDR2 is FYNNEI in the germline V gene. V was shortened by 6 bases and J by 3 bases, with 12 bases between the two germline ends.

This chain uses TRBV30 with TRBJ1-6; the D gene is possibly TRBD1 (5 bases). Per germline, CDR1 GTSNPN and CDR2 SVGIG (reference sequence). CDR3 length equals 12 residues. CDR3 DNA: TGTGCTACAGACAGTTATAATTCACCCCTCCACTTT. Its protein product is CATDSYNSPLHF.

The chain combines TRBV4-2 with TRBJ1-6, with 7 bases aligning to TRBD1. With V trimmed by 1 base and J by 6 bases, 3 bases remained unmatched. The CDR3 sequence is 15 residues long. The V gene's germline CDR1 is LGHNA and CDR2 YNFKEQ. The CDR3 loop is CASSQAGTANSPLHF. The CDR3 coding sequence is TGTGCCAGCAGCCAAGCCGGGACAGCTAATTCACCCCTCCACTTT.

This chain uses TRBV7-6 with TRBJ1-3, with a possible D match to TRBD1 (5 bases). Germline-derived CDR1 and CDR2 are SGHVS and FNYEAQ. V dropped 2 bases and J dropped 0 bases, with 17 bases sitting between them. This CDR3 region has 18 residues. CDR3 sequence reads: CASSLIPLGASSGNTIYF. The CDR3 DNA sequence: TGTGCCAGCAGCTTAATACCGTTAGGGGCCTCCTCTGGAAACACCATATATTTT.

The chain couples TRBV28 to TRBJ2-7; 8 bases match TRBD1. This CDR3 has 14 amino acids. Germline-derived CDR1 and CDR2 are MDHEN and SYDVKM. Trimming took 5 bases from V and 6 from J; bases not matched to a gene: 9. The CDR3 reads CASSPRTGLPEQYV. The CDR3 DNA sequence: TGTGCCAGCAGTCCCAGGACAGGGCTTCCCGAGCAGTACGTC.

This clone occurred a few times. The rearrangement links TRBV14 to TRBJ2-2; D unresolved. The V end lost 4 bases, the J end lost 7 bases, and 13 bases lay between the germline ends. The CDR3 has 14 amino acids. CDR1 is SGHDN, CDR2 FVKESK, per germline. The CDR3 spells CASSPRWAGGELFF. The CDR3 DNA reads TGTGCCAGCAGCCCCCGGTGGGCCGGCGGGGAGCTGTTTTTT.

This chain joins TRBV6-1 and TRBJ2-3, with TRBD1 matching over 8 bases. The germline V gene encodes CDR1 MNHNS and CDR2 SASEGT. V lost 4 bases and J lost 3; bases outside the gene matches: 9. This CDR3 comprises 16 residues. CDR3 sequence: CASSGRQGRGTDTQYF. In DNA form, the CDR3 reads TGTGCCAGCAGTGGCCGACAGGGGAGAGGGACAGATACGCAGTATTTT.

The V and J genes are TRBV5-1 and TRBJ2-1; 7 nucleotides align to TRBD1. The CDR3 contains 12 residues. V was clipped by 0 bases and J by 9 bases; unmatched bases: 0. In germline, CDR1 is SGHRS, CDR2 YFSETQ. The CDR3 here is CASSLDRGEQFF. The DNA for the CDR3 is TGCGCCAGCAGCTTGGACAGGGGTGAGCAGTTCTTC. Variable domain in full (rest from reference TRBV5-1 and TRBJ2-1): KAGVTQTPRYLIKTRGQQVTLSCSPISGHRSVSWYQQTPGQGLQFLFEYFSETQRNKGNFPGRFSGRQFSNSRSEMNVSTLELGDSALYLCASSLDRGEQFFGPGTRLTVL.

V usage is TRBV7-8 and J usage is TRBJ1-5, with unresolved D. V gave up 5 bases and J gave up 7 bases, with 12 bases separating them. The CDR3 is made up of 13 amino acids. CDR1 and CDR2 from the germline V gene are SGHVS and FQNEAQ. CDR3 loop: CASSPGLGQPQHF. For the CDR3, the DNA is TGTGCCAGCAGCCCAGGTTTGGGCCAGCCCCAGCATTTT.

The chain carries TRBV3-1 (or the pseudogene TRBV3-2) and TRBJ1-6; D unclear. With 1 base removed from V and 10 bases from J, the gap between germline ends came to 5 bases. The CDR3 runs to 12 residues. Germline values: CDR1 LGHDT, CDR2 YNNKEL (reference sequence). CDR3 sequence (DNA): TGTGCCAGCAGCCAAGCGCGGTCACCCCTCCACTTT. As protein: CASSQARSPLHF.

The chain combines TRBV7-9 with TRBJ1-6; TRBD1 matches at 10 bases. V was clipped by 5 bases and J by 10 bases; unmatched bases: 5. There are 14 residues in the CDR3. The germline V gene has CDR1 SEHNR and CDR2 FQNEAQ (reference sequence). DNA of the CDR3: TGTGCCAGCAGCCCCGGACAGGGGGGATCACCCCTCCACTTT. Protein sequence: CASSPGQGGSPLHF.

The J gene is TRBJ2-2, the V gene TRBV11-3, with 7 bases lining up with TRBD2. Germline V gives CDR1 SGHNT, CDR2 YENEEA. Trimming removed 0 bases from V and 4 bases from J; junction bases left unmatched: 5. The length of the CDR3 is 16 residues. This chain's CDR3 is CASSLDRRGSTGELFF. CDR3 in DNA: TGTGCCAGCAGCTTAGATCGGCGGGGGAGCACCGGGGAGCTGTTTTTT.